This T cell receptor beta chain emerged from a study of T cell responses to AZD1222 COVID-19 vaccine. The junction had 13 bases not matched to a gene; V was cut back by 4 bases and J by 4 bases. The CDR3 is 16 residues long. Germline CDR1 and CDR2: MNHEY and SMNVEV (reference sequence). This clone is a singleton in its sample. Its target is unknown. Study-wide results and caveats: Mostly white British, mostly female donors; authors suggested clonal diversity may be underestimated. Spike-specific TCR breadth and depth went up after people got two AZD1222 doses.

This table comes from immunoSEQ multiplex PCR, and its TCRdb copy is limited to in-frame clones, with some not included. Among some 110,000 clones, roughly nine tenths were seen once, and the ten largest hold approximately 3.4%. The material sequenced was peripheral blood, taken on day 0 of AZD1222 vaccination. The receptor was isolated from an adult in good health. The chain recombines TRBV27 with TRBJ2-7, with 7 bases identical to TRBD2. CDR3 in DNA: TGTGCCAGCAGTTCCCTATCCAGCGGGGTGGTTTACGAGCAGTACTTC. Its translation is CASSSLSSGVVYEQYF.